This TCR beta chain was identified during a study of blood T cell repertoires in COVID-19. Only in-frame clones appear in the TCRdb table, and some are missing; sequencing was by immunoSEQ multiplex PCR. In the table there are 150,000 or so clones, around 79% of which are singletons. This CDR3 is 15 amino acids long. Germline V gene sequence: CDR1 MNHEY, CDR2 SVGAGI. V lost 6 bases, J lost 0 bases, and 4 bases stayed unmatched. This sequence originates from a woman in her fifties or sixties with COVID-19, enrolled during active disease. This chain uses TRBV6-5 with TRBJ1-5; 8 nucleotides line up with TRBD1. Sequencing was carried out using peripheral blood. The CDR3, as DNA: TGTGCCAGCAGACGACAGGGGAATAGCAATCAGCCCCAGCATTTT. Its protein is CASRRQGNSNQPQHF.